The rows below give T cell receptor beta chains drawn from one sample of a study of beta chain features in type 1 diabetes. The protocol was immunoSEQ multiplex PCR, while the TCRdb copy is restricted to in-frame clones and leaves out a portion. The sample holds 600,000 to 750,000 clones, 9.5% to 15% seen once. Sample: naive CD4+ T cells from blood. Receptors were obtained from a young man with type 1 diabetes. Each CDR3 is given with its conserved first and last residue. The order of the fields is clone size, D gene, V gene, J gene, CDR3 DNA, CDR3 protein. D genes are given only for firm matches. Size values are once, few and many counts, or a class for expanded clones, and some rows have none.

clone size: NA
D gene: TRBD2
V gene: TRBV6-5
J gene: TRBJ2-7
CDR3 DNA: TGTGCCAGCCGGAGCACTAGCGGTCCCCTCTACGAGCAGTACTTC
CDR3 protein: CASRSTSGPLYEQYF

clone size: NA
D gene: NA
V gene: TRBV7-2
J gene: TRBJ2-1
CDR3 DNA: TGTGCCAGCATCCCTACCACAGGGATCTACAATGAGCAGTTCTTC
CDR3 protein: CASIPTTGIYNEQFF

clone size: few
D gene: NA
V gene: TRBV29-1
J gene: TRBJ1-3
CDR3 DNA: TGCAGCGTTGAAGGACGGATCTCTGGAAACACCATATATTTT
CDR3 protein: CSVEGRISGNTIYF

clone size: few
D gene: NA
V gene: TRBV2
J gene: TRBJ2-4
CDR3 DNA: TGTGCCAGCAGTGTACGGACCAAAAACATTCAGTACTTC
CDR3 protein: CASSVRTKNIQYF

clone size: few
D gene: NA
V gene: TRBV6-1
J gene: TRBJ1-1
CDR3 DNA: TGTGCCAGCAGTGTAGGGGACGGAGGAGCTTTCTTT
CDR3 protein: CASSVGDGGAFF

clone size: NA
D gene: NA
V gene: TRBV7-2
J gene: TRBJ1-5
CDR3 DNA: TGTGCCAGCCGGGTGGGGAATCAGCCCCAGCATTTT
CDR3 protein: CASRVGNQPQHF

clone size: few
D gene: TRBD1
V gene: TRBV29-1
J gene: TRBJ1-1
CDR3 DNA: TGCAGCGTTTTGGGACAGGGGGGCACTGAAGCTTTCTTT
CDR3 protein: CSVLGQGGTEAFF

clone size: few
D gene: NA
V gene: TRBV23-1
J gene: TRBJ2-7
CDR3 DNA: TGCGCCAGCAGCCCGGGACGGTTGCTTTACGAGCAGTACTTC
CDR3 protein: CASSPGRLLYEQYF

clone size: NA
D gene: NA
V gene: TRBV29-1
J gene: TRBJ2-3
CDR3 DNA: TGCAGCGTTGCCGAGGGTCCCACAGATACGCAGTATTTT
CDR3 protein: CSVAEGPTDTQYF

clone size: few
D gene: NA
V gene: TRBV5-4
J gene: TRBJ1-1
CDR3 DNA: TGTGCCAGCAGCTCGAAACAGGCGAACACTGAAGCTTTCTTT
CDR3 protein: CASSSKQANTEAFF

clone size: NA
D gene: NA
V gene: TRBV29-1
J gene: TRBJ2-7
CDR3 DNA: TGCAGCGCCCAAGAGGGTGCAGACTCCTACGAGCAGTACTTC
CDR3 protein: CSAQEGADSYEQYF

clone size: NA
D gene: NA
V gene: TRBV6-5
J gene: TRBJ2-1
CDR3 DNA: TGTGCCAGCAGTTACGCCAGAGATTCCAATGAGCAGTTCTTC
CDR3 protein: CASSYARDSNEQFF

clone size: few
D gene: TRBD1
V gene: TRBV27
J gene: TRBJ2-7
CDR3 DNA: TGTGCCAGCAGTTTGGACAGGGCCTACGAGCAGTACTTC
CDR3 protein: CASSLDRAYEQYF

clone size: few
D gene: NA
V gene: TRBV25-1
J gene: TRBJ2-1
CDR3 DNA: TGTGCCAGCAGTGCCCCCCGGAAGTTCAGCTCCTACAATGAGCAGTTCTTC
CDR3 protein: CASSAPRKFSSYNEQFF

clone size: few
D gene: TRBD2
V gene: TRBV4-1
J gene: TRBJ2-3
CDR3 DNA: TGCGCCAGCAGCCAAGCGATAGCGGGGGGACTCACAGATACGCAGTATTTT
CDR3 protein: CASSQAIAGGLTDTQYF

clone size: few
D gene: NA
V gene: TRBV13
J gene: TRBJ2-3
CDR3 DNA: TGTGCCAGCAGCTTAGACCTGGGCCAGTCCGATACGCAGTATTTT
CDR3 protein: CASSLDLGQSDTQYF

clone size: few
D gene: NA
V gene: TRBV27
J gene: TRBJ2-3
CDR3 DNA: TGTGCCAGCAGTTTGCGAGCCAGCACAGATACGCAGTATTTT
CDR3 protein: CASSLRASTDTQYF

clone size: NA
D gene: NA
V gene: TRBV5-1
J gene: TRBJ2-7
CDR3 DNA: TGCGCCAGCAGCCGTGGATCCTACGAGCAGTACTTC
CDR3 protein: CASSRGSYEQYF

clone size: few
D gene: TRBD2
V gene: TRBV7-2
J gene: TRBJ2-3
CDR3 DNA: TGTGCCAGCAGTCCCCAAGCGGGGGGCACAGATACGCAGTATTTT
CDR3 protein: CASSPQAGGTDTQYF

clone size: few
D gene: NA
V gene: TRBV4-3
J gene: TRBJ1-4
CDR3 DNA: TGCGCCAGCAGCCAAGGACAGTCCCATGAAAAACTGTTTTTT
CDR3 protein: CASSQGQSHEKLFF

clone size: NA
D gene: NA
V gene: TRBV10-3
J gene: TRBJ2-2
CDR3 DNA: TGTGCCATCAGTGAGAATCAGGGCTACACCGGGGAGCTGTTTTTT
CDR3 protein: CAISENQGYTGELFF

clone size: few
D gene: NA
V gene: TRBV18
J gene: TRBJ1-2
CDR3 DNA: TGTGCCAGCTCATTGGACGAAGACTATGGCTACACCTTC
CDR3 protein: CASSLDEDYGYTF

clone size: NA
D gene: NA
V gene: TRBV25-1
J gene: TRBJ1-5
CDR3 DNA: TGTGCCAGCAGTGATTCAGGTAACAATCAGCCCCAGCATTTT
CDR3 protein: CASSDSGNNQPQHF

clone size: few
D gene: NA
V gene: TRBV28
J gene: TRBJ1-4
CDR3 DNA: TGTGCCAGCAGTATCAAGGGTATCGGCACCCAAAGTGAAAAACTGTTTTTT
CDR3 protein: CASSIKGIGTQSEKLFF

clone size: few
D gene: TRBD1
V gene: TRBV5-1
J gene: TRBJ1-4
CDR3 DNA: TGCGCCAGCAGCAACGGACAGGGCACAACTAATGAAAAACTGTTTTTT
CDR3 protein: CASSNGQGTTNEKLFF

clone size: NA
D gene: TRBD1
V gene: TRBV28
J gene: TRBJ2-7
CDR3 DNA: TGTGCCAGCACCGTGGGACAGGGGGCGGATCAGTACTTC
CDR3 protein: CASTVGQGADQYF

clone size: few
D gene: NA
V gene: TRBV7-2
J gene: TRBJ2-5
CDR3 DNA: TGTGCCAGCAGCGCTAGTAAGGCCCAGTACTTC
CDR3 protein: CASSASKAQYF

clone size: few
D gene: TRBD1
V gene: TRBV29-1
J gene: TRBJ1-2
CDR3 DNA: TGCAGCGTGCGCTCCGGGACAGGGAACGACTATGGCTACACCTTC
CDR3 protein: CSVRSGTGNDYGYTF

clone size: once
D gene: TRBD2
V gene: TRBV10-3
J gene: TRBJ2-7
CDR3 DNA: TGTGCCACCCAAGCGGGAGAGAACTACGAGCAGTACTTC
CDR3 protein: CATQAGENYEQYF

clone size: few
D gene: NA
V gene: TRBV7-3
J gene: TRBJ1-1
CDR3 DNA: TGTGCCAGCAGCTTATTGGATAACACTGAAGCTTTCTTT
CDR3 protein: CASSLLDNTEAFF

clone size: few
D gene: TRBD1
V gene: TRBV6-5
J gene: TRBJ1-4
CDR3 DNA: TGTGCCAGCAGTTCCCCCGACAGGGCAAAACTGTTTTTT
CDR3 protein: CASSSPDRAKLFF

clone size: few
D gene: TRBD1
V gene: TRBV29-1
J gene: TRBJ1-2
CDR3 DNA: TGCAGCGCTCAAACCGGGACAGCTAACTATGGCTACACCTTC
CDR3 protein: CSAQTGTANYGYTF

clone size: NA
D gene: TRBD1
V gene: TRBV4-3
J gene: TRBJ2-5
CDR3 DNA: TGCGCCAGCAGCCCACGGACAGGGGCGGGGGAGACCCAGTACTTC
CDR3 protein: CASSPRTGAGETQYF

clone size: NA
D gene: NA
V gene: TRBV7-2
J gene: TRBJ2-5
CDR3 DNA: TGTGCCAGCAGCCCAACCTTTAACGGGGGACAAGAGACCCAGTACTTC
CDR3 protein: CASSPTFNGGQETQYF

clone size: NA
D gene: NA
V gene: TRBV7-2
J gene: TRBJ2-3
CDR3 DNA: TGTGCCAGCAGACCTCCGGGACTCTCTAGCACAGATACGCAGTATTTT
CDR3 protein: CASRPPGLSSTDTQYF

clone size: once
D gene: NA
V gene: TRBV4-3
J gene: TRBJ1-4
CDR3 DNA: TGCGCCAGCAGCCAAGAAGAATTTATAGGAAATGAAAAACTGTTTTTT
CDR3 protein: CASSQEEFIGNEKLFF

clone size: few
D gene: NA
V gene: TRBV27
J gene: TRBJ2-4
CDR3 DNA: TGTGCCACCCGAGGAGGAATGGGTGAAAAAAACATTCAGTACTTC
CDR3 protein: CATRGGMGEKNIQYF

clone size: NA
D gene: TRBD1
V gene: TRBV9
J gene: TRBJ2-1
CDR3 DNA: TGTGCCACCGGGACAGGGGGCTCCTACAATGAGCAGTTCTTC
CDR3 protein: CATGTGGSYNEQFF

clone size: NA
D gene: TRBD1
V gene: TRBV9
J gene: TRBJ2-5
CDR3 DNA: TGTGCCAGCAGCGTAGGGGACAGGGCCGAAAAGGGGACCCAGTACTTC
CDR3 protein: CASSVGDRAEKGTQYF

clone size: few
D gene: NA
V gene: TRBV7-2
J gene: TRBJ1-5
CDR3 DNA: TGTGCCAGCAGTTACCAGGGACCCATCGATCAGCCCCAGCATTTT
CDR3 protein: CASSYQGPIDQPQHF

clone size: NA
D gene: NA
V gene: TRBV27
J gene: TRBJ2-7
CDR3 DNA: TGTGCCAGCAGTTACGGGGAATCCTACGAGCAGTACTTC
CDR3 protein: CASSYGESYEQYF

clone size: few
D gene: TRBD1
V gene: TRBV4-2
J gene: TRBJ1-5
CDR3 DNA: TGTGCCAGCAGCCAAACAGGGGCTGGACAGCCCCAGCATTTT
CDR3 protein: CASSQTGAGQPQHF

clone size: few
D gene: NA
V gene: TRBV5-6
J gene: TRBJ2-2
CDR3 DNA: TGTGCCAGCAGCTTGTGGCGGCTTAACACCGGGGAGCTGTTTTTT
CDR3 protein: CASSLWRLNTGELFF

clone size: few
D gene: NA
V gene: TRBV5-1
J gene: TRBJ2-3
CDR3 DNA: TGCGCCAGCAGCTTGAACAGGGGCACAGATACGCAGTATTTT
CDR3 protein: CASSLNRGTDTQYF

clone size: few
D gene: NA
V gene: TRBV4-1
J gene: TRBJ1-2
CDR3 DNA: TGCGCCAGCAGCCAAGGGGCGGAGTATGGCTACACCTTC
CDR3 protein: CASSQGAEYGYTF

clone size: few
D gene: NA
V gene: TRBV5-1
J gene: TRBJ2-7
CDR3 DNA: TGCGCCAGCAGCGAAAGATTATACGAGCAGTACTTC
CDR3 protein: CASSERLYEQYF